These 2 T cell receptor beta chains came from one sample sequenced in a study of CD8 T cells in Susac syndrome. When the RNA was reverse transcribed, random hexamers were used with an input of about 0.5 to 1 ug. A single record per CDR3 protein comes from TCRdb applying MiXCR to the immunoSEQ multiplex PCR reads. The data contain tens of thousands of distinct CDR3 sequences, 94% of them singletons. Sequencing was performed on CD8+ T cells from PBMCs. These receptors all stem from a human donor in good health.

The chain couples TRBV20-1 to TRBJ1-5; D is ambiguous. CDR1 is DFQATT and CDR2 is SNEGSKA in the germline V gene (reference sequence). V was cut by 3 bases and J by 7 bases, with 10 bases left in between. CDR3 length: 12 residues. CDR3 region: CSASERAQPQHF. DNA for the CDR3: TGCAGTGCTAGTGAGAGGGCCCAGCCCCAGCATTTT.

The gene calls are TRBV2 and TRBJ1-2, with 7 bases fitting TRBD1. The CDR3 has 12 residues. Looked up from germline, CDR1 is SNHLY and CDR2 is FYNNEI. V lost 7 bases, J lost 3 bases, and 2 bases stayed unmatched. DNA of the CDR3: TGTGCCAGCATCAGGGGGGACTATGGCTACACCTTC. Translation: CASIRGDYGYTF.